Given below is one TCR beta chain in context. This clone was observed a single time. No cognate antigen has been identified for it. It has no much larger one-base neighbor in the sample; base qualities were not kept. This record comes from a study of blood T cell repertoires in COVID-19 (TCRdb year 2020). Regarding the study in general: Samples from collaborators originated in the United States, Italy and Spain and spanned both the acute and convalescent phases of COVID-19. The material from the prospective study consisted of cDNA or gDNA derived from T cells, B-cell-depleted T cells, or PBMCs. Deeply sampled blood TCRbeta repertoires from subjects exposed to, actively infected with, or recovered from COVID-19 were included in the dataset. The repertoires were released in a freely available public database meant as a resource for research on the immune response to SARS-CoV-2. Samples came from the ongoing ImmuneRACE study (first 160 participants) plus 1,254 subjects from 6 global collaborators. Nearly every sample came with metadata listing a de-identified subject ID, COVID-19 status, age in years and sex. HLA class I and class II types, where available, came from metadata supplied by the sample provider rather than from assay-based typing.

The immunoSEQ Assay, a bias-controlled multiplex PCR, was used to amplify TCRbeta CDR3 regions from genomic DNA. As for how the authors treated the data: The number of nucleated cells in each sample was estimated from the amplification of reference gene primers within the assay. Sequence reads were collapsed and filtered to measure the absolute abundance of every unique TCRbeta CDR3 rearrangement. For each sample, productive Simpson clonality was calculated by taking the square root of Simpson's diversity index across productive rearrangements. What TCRdb holds here is the immuneACCESS table cut down to in-frame rearrangements. Part of the clones is not present; checked against another copy, under half of the missing clones reflect an unresolved V gene, and the others are unexplained. V, J and clone size were drawn from that table, and D and trimming were deduced from the DNA. The sample table records over 150,000 clones; about nine tenths of these occur just once. Clones ranked in the top ten supply less than 2% of the sample.

Another Seattle source contributed samples from volunteer blood donors who had recovered from COVID-19. Whole blood was collected in K2EDTA tubes by collaborating institutions according to the institutions' own protocols. For TCRbeta analysis, collaborator samples were shipped as frozen whole blood, as isolated PBMCs, or as DNA extracted from either sample type. Study-wide findings and limitations: The quantity of clinical and demographic metadata differed by source and by participant and was supplied without curation.

The germline V gene specifies LGHNT as CDR1 and FRNRAP as CDR2. V loses 6 bases at its end and J loses 2 bases; junction bases beyond the gene matches: 6. From its cysteine to its phenylalanine, the CDR3 spans 14 amino acids. Only the CDR3 portion is preserved as DNA: 42 bases, with reading frame beginning at the first base. This sequence was found in a man aged 18 to 30 who had recovered from COVID-19. The sample was peripheral blood. The chain is assembled from TRBV12-5 and TRBJ1-1; TRBD1 fits 7 bases in the junction. For the CDR3, the sequence is CASGLQGINTEAFF. The DNA reads as follows: TGTGCTAGTGGATTACAGGGGATTAACACTGAAGCTTTCTTT.